The 5 T cell receptor beta chains listed next were all sequenced from one sample in a study of T cell responses to AZD1222 COVID-19 vaccine. The assay was immunoSEQ multiplex PCR, and TCRdb's table has in-frame clones only and misses some. Of some 150,000 clones listed, 86% are singletons. The sequencing here drew on peripheral blood, taken on day 0 of MenACWY control vaccination. The receptor set was obtained from an adult in good health.

The gene calls are TRBV4-2 and TRBJ2-1; D may correspond to TRBD1 or TRBD2 (5 bases each). This CDR3 comprises 12 residues. Trimming took 1 base from V and 7 from J, leaving 5 bases between them. Germline values: CDR1 LGHNA, CDR2 YNFKEQ. The CDR3 region is CASSQGGNEQFF. The CDR3 nucleotides are TGTGCCAGCAGCCAAGGGGGGAATGAGCAGTTCTTC.

V is TRBV7-9 and J is TRBJ2-7; 10 positions match TRBD2. The CDR3 loop spans 15 amino acids. CDR1 and CDR2 (germline): SEHNR, FQNEAQ (reference sequence). The J segment lost 5 bases and the V segment lost 2 bases, leaving 6 bases of the junction unmatched. CDR3: CASSLTSGEGNEQYF. CDR3 sequence (DNA): TGTGCCAGCAGCTTAACTAGCGGGGAAGGTAACGAGCAGTACTTC.

This chain connects TRBV29-1 to TRBJ1-1; tentatively, D is TRBD1 (5 bases). This CDR3 comprises 10 residues. Trimming shortened V by 7 bases and J by 8 bases, and 11 bases separated the two germline ends. The germline CDR1 and CDR2 sequences are SQVTM and ANQGSEA. Here the CDR3 reads CSGAREEAFF. CDR3 in DNA: TGCAGCGGGGCCAGGGAGGAAGCTTTCTTT.

The chain couples TRBV28 to TRBJ1-6, with a tentative D call TRBD1 (5 bases). Germline loops: CDR1 MDHEN, CDR2 SYDVKM. CDR3 length equals 14 residues. The V end was cut by 3 bases, the J end by 7 bases, with 10 bases between. CDR3 sequence: CASSFRVWNSPLHF. For the CDR3, the DNA is TGTGCCAGCAGTTTCAGGGTTTGGAATTCACCCCTCCACTTT.

The CDR3 nucleotides are TGTGCCAGCAGCATTACAGGGGGTCCTATCTCCTACAATGAGCAGTTCTTC. Amino acid sequence: CASSITGGPISYNEQFF. J is TRBJ2-1 and V is TRBV28; 8 bases fit TRBD1. Germline CDR1 is MDHEN and CDR2 is SYDVKM. The CDR3 contains 17 residues. The V gene end was trimmed by 6 bases and the J gene end by 0 bases; junction bases not matched to a gene: 10.